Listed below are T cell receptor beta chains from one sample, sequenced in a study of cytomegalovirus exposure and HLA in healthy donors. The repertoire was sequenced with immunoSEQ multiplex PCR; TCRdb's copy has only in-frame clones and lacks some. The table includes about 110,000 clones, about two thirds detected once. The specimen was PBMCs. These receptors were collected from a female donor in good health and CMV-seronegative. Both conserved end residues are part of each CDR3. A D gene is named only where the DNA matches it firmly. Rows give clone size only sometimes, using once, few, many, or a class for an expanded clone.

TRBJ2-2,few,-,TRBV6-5,CASSSPGFTGELFF,TGTGCCAGCAGTTCCCCGGGTTTCACCGGGGAGCTGTTTTTT
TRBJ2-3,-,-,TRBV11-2,CASSLGRTNLITDTQYF,TGTGCCAGCAGCTTAGGGCGGACTAACCTCATTACAGATACGCAGTATTTT
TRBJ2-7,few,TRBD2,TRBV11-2,CASSPTSGRAIEQYF,TGTGCCAGCAGCCCGACTAGCGGGAGGGCCATCGAGCAGTACTTC
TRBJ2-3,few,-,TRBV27,CASSLSSPMRDTQYF,TGTGCCAGCAGTTTATCGAGTCCAATGAGGGATACGCAGTATTTT
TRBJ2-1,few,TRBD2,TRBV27,CASRYGLGPYEQFF,TGTGCCAGCAGGTATGGACTAGGTCCCTATGAGCAGTTCTTC
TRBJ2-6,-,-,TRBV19,CASQTGANVLTF,TGTGCCAGCCAAACAGGGGCCAACGTCCTGACTTTC
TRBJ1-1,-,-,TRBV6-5,CASSYSQNPTEAFF,TGTGCCAGCAGTTACTCCCAAAATCCCACTGAAGCTTTCTTT
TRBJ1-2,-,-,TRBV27,CASSLKSGYGYTF,TGTGCCAGCAGTTTGAAGAGCGGCTATGGCTACACCTTC
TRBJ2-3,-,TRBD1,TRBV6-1,CASSDSQGAADTQYF,TGTGCCAGCAGTGATTCACAGGGGGCCGCAGATACGCAGTATTTT
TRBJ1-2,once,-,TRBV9,CASSVGSGRYGYTF,TGTGCCAGCAGCGTAGGATCAGGAAGATATGGCTACACCTTC
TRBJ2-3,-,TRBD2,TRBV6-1,CASSEASGSPDTQYF,TGTGCCAGCAGTGAAGCTAGCGGGAGCCCAGATACGCAGTATTTT
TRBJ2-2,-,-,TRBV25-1,CASSEWGPGNTGELFF,TGTGCCAGCAGTGAATGGGGGCCAGGGAACACCGGGGAGCTGTTTTTT
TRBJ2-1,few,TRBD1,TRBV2,CASSERRQGNEQFF,TGTGCCAGCAGTGAACGTCGACAGGGCAATGAGCAGTTCTTC
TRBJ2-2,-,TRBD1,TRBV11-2,CASSSYSGGNTGELFF,TGTGCCAGCAGCTCCTATTCAGGGGGAAACACCGGGGAGCTGTTTTTT
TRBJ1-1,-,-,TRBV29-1,CSVRKGVGAEAFF,TGCAGCGTCCGGAAGGGGGTGGGGGCTGAAGCTTTCTTT
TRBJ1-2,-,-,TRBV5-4,CASSYEAGDYGYTF,TGTGCCAGCAGTTACGAGGCAGGGGACTATGGCTACACCTTC
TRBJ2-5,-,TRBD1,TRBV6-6,CASSRALTGQAETQYF,TGTGCCAGCAGTCGGGCGCTGACAGGGCAGGCAGAGACCCAGTACTTC
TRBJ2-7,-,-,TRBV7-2,CASSSHPSSYEQYF,TGTGCCAGCAGCTCCCACCCAAGCTCCTACGAGCAGTACTTC
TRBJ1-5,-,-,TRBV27,CASSPWGDSNQPQHF,TGTGCCAGCAGTCCCTGGGGGGATAGCAATCAGCCCCAGCATTTT
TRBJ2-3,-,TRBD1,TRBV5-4,CASSSIDRGPTDTQYF,TGTGCCAGCAGCTCTATAGACAGGGGACCCACAGATACGCAGTATTTT
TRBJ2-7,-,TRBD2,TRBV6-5,CASSYGLAGVYEQYF,TGTGCCAGCAGTTACGGACTAGCGGGAGTATACGAGCAGTACTTC
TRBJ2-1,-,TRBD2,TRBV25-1,CASSVGLAGGSTEQFF,TGTGCCAGCAGTGTCGGACTAGCGGGAGGCTCGACGGAGCAGTTCTTC
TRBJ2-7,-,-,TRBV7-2,CASSLGGGNEQYF,TGTGCCAGCAGCTTAGGGGGCGGGAACGAGCAGTACTTC
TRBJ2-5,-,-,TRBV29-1,CSVEGSRAETQYF,TGCAGCGTTGAGGGGTCCAGGGCTGAGACCCAGTACTTC
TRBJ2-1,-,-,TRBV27,CASSLWAGGMNEQFF,TGTGCCAGCAGTTTATGGGCAGGGGGGATGAATGAGCAGTTCTTC
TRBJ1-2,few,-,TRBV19,CASSISGTLSLNYGYTF,TGTGCCAGTAGTATTTCCGGGACATTGAGCCTGAACTATGGCTACACCTTC
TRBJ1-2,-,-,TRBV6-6,CASSYAGQSPGAF,TGTGCCAGCAGTTACGCTGGGCAGTCTCCAGGGGCCTTC
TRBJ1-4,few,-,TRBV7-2,CASSPTQRASEKLFF,TGTGCCAGCAGCCCAACCCAGAGGGCGAGTGAAAAACTGTTTTTT
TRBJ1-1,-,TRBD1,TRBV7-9,CASSLYRGRGDTEAFF,TGTGCCAGCAGCCTCTACAGGGGCCGCGGGGACACTGAAGCTTTCTTT
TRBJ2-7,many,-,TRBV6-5,CASSYEGGFSYEQYF,TGTGCCAGCAGTTACGAAGGCGGGTTCTCCTACGAGCAGTACTTC
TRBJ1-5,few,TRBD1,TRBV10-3,CAISAWAGGIRSNQPQHF,TGTGCCATCAGTGCCTGGGCAGGGGGCATTCGTAGCAATCAGCCCCAGCATTTT
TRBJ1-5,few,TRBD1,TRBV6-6,CASSYGQGAGNQPQHF,TGTGCCAGCAGTTACGGTCAGGGGGCGGGCAATCAGCCCCAGCATTTT
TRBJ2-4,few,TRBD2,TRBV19,CASSIEREWGSRNIQYF,TGTGCCAGTAGTATTGAGCGGGAGTGGGGTAGTAGGAACATTCAGTACTTC
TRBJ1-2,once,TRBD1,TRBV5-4,CASSPGQGARFGGYTF,TGTGCCAGCAGCCCGGGACAGGGGGCGAGATTTGGGGGCTACACCTTC
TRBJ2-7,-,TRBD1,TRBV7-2,CASSLARPGQGVKYF,TGTGCCAGCAGCTTAGCTCGTCCGGGACAGGGTGTAAAGTACTTC
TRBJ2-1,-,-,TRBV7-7,CASSPGAISYNEQFF,TGTGCTAGCAGCCCAGGCGCGATCTCCTACAATGAGCAGTTCTTC
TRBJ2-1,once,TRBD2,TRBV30,CAWKSSGRSNEQFF,TGTGCCTGGAAGAGTAGCGGGAGATCCAATGAGCAGTTCTTC
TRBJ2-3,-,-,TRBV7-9,CASRGNWAPEDTQYF,TGTGCCAGCAGGGGTAACTGGGCCCCCGAGGATACGCAGTATTTT
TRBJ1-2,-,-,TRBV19,CASSIGEVYGYTF,TGTGCCAGTAGTATTGGAGAAGTCTATGGCTACACCTTC
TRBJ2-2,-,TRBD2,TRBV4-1,CASSQPREGPTGELFF,TGCGCCAGCAGCCAACCGCGGGAGGGCCCCACCGGGGAGCTGTTTTTT
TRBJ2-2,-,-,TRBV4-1,CASSQADRNTGELFF,TGCGCCAGCAGCCAAGCCGACAGAAACACCGGGGAGCTGTTTTTT
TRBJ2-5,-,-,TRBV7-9,CASSFLLARDQETQYF,TGTGCCAGCAGCTTTCTTCTAGCGAGAGACCAAGAGACCCAGTACTTC
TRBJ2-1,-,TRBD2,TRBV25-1,CASRASGSYNEQFF,TGTGCCAGCAGGGCTAGCGGGTCGTACAATGAGCAGTTCTTC
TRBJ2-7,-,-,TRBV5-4,CASSFWGLKSEQYF,TGTGCCAGCAGCTTTTGGGGCCTTAAGAGTGAGCAGTACTTC
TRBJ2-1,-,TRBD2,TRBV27,CASSSQNIAGGYNEQFF,TGTGCCAGCAGTTCCCAGAATATAGCGGGAGGATACAATGAGCAGTTCTTC
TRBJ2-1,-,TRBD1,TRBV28,CASSSLRQGKYNEQFF,TGTGCCAGCAGTTCATTGCGACAGGGAAAGTACAATGAGCAGTTCTTC
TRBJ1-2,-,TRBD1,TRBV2,CASSGGPGQGNYGYTF,TGTGCCAGCAGTGGGGGCCCGGGACAGGGGAACTATGGCTACACCTTC
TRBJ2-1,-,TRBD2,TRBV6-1,CASSVGLEGEQFF,TGTGCCAGCAGTGTGGGACTAGAAGGAGAGCAGTTCTTC
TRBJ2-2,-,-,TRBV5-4,CASSLRESGELFF,TGTGCCAGCAGCCTCCGAGAGTCCGGGGAGCTGTTTTTT
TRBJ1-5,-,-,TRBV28,CASSLGGAHQPQHF,TGTGCCAGCAGTTTGGGCGGGGCCCATCAGCCCCAGCATTTT